The present T cell receptor beta chain was sequenced within a study of cytomegalovirus exposure and HLA in healthy donors. Study-level results: The classifier reportedly diagnosed cytomegalovirus status with high specificity and sensitivity.

In the PCR, 60 Vbeta and 13 Jbeta primers were used. The assay was immunoSEQ multiplex PCR, and TCRdb's table has in-frame clones only and misses some. Of around 150,000 clones listed, approximately 80% were seen once; the top ten hold approximately 14%. Concerning this clone itself: Its antigen remains unidentified.

Despite likely unrecorded immune exposures, the donors were nominally healthy at the time of sampling. Germline V gene data show CDR1 as MDHEN and CDR2 as SYDVKM. The CDR3 extends over 16 amino acids. Trimming pared 7 bases from V and 5 bases from J, leaving 21 bases between. Sequencing was done on a sample of PBMCs. The V and J genes are TRBV28 and TRBJ1-5; possibly TRBD1 for D (6 bases). This TCR was recovered from a woman in her 40s in good health and CMV-seronegative. This CDR3 is CASTSMGGQLHQPQHF. The CDR3 DNA is TGTGCCAGCACCTCTATGGGGGGGCAGTTGCATCAGCCCCAGCATTTT.